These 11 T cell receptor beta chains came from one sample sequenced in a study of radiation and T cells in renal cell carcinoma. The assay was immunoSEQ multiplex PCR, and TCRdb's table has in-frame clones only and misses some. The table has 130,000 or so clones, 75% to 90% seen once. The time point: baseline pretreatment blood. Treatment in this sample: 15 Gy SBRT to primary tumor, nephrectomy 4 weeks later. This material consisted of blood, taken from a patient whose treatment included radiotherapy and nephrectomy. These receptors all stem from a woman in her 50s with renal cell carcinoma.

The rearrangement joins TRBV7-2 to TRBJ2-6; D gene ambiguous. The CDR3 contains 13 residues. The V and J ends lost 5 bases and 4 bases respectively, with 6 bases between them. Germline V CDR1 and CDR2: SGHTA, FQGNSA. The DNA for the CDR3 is TGTGCCAGCAGCGTCGGGGGGGCCAACGTCCTGACTTTC. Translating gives CASSVGGANVLTF.

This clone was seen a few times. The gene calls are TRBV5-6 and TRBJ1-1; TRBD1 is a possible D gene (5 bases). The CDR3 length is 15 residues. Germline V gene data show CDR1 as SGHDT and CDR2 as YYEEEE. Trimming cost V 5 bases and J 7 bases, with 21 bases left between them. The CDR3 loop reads CASSFLGKGGDEAFF. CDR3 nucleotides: TGTGCCAGCAGTTTTTTGGGCAAGGGAGGGGATGAAGCTTTCTTT. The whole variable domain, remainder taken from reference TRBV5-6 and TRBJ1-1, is DAGVTQSPTHLIKTRGQQVTLRCSPKSGHDTVSWYQQALGQGPQFIFQYYEEEERQRGNFPDRFSGHQFPNYSSELNVNALLLGDSALYLCASSFLGKGGDEAFFGQGTRLTVV.

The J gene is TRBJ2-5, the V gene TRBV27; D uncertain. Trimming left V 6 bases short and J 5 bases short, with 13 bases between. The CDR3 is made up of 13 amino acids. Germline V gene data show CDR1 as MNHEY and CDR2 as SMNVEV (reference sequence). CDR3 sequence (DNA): TGTGCCAGCAGCCATGGTGCGTGGGAGACCCAGTACTTC. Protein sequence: CASSHGAWETQYF.

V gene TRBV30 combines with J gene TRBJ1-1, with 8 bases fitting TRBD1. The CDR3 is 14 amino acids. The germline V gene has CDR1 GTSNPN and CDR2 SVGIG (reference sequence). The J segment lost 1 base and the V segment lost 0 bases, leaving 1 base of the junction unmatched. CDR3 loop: CAWSVGQGNTEAFF. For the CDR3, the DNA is TGTGCCTGGAGTGTAGGACAGGGGAACACTGAAGCTTTCTTT. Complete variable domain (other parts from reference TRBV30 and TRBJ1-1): SQTIHQWPATLVQPVGSPLSLECTVEGTSNPNLYWYRQAAGRGLQLLFYSVGIGQISSEVPQNLSASRPQDRQFILSSKKLLLSDSGFYLCAWSVGQGNTEAFFGQGTRLTVV.

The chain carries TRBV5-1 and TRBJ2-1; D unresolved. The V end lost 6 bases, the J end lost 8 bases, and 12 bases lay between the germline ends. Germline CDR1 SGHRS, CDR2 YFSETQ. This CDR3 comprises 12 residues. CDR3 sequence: CASKLDTDEQFF. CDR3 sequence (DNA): TGCGCCAGCAAACTCGATACCGATGAGCAGTTCTTC. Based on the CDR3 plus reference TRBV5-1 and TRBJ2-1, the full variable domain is KAGVTQTPRYLIKTRGQQVTLSCSPISGHRSVSWYQQTPGQGLQFLFEYFSETQRNKGNFPGRFSGRQFSNSRSEMNVSTLELGDSALYLCASKLDTDEQFFGPGTRLTVL.

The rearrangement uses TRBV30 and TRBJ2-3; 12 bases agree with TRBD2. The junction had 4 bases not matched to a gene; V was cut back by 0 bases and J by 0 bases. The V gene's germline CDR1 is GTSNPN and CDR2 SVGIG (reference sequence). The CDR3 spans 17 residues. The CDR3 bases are TGTGCCTGGAGTGTAGGACTAGCGGGGTCTAGCACAGATACGCAGTATTTT. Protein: CAWSVGLAGSSTDTQYF.

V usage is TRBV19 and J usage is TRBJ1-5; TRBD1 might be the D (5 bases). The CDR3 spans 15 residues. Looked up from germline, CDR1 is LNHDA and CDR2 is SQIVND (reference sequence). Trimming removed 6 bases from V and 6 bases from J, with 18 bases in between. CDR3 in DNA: TGTGCCAGTAGGACGATTGGGACCGACGGTCAGCCCCAGCATTTT. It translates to CASRTIGTDGQPQHF. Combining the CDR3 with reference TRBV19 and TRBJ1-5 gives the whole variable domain DGGITQSPKYLFRKEGQNVTLSCEQNLNHDAMYWYRQDPGQGLRLIYYSQIVNDFQKGDIAEGYSVSREKKESFPLTVTSAQKNPTAFYLCASRTIGTDGQPQHFGDGTRLSIL.

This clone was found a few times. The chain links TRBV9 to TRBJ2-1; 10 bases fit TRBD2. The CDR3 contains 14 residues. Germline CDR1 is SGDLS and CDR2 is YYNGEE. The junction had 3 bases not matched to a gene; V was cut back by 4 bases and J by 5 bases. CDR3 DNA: TGTGCCAGCAGCTTCGGACTAGCGGACAATGAGCAGTTCTTC. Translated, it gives CASSFGLADNEQFF.

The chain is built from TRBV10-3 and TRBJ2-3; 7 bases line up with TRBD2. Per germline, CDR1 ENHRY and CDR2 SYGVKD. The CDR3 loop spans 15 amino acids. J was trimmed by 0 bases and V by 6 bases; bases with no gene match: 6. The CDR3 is CAIRPGLLSTDTQYF. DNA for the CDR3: TGTGCCATCAGGCCGGGACTACTCAGCACAGATACGCAGTATTTT.

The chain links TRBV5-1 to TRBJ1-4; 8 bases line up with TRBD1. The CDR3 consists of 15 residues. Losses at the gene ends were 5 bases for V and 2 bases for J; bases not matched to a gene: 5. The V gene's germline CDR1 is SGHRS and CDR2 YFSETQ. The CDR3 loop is CASSPTGGTNEKLFF. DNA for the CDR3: TGCGCCAGCAGTCCAACAGGGGGGACTAATGAAAAACTGTTTTTT.

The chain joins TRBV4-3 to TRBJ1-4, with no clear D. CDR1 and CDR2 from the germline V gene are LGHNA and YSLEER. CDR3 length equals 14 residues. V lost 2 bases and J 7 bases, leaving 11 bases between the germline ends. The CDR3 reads CASSQSHRVEKLFF. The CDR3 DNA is TGCGCCAGCAGCCAAAGCCATCGGGTTGAAAAACTGTTTTTT.